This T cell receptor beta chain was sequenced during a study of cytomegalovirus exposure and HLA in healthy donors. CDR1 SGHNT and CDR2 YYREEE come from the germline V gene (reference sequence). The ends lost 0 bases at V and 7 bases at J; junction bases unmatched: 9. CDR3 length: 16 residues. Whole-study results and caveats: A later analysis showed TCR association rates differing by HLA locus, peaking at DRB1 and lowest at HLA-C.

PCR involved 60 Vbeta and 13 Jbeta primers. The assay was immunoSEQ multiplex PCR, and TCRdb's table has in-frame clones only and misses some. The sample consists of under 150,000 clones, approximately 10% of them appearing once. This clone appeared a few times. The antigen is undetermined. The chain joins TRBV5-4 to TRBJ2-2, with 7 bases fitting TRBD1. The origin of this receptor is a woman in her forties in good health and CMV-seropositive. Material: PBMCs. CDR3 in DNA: TGTGCCAGCAGCTTGGGGGGACAGAGGTTCGGCGGGGAGCTGTTTTTT. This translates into CASSLGGQRFGGELFF.